The rows below give T cell receptor beta chains drawn from one sample of a study of cytomegalovirus exposure and HLA in healthy donors. The repertoire was sequenced with immunoSEQ multiplex PCR; TCRdb's copy has only in-frame clones and lacks some. The data hold 120,000 or so clones, with roughly nine tenths observed a single time. The sequencing input was PBMCs. The receptors derive from a woman between 18 and 29 years old in good health and CMV-seronegative. Both conserved end residues are part of each CDR3. The size entry is marked missing in some rows and otherwise reads once, few, many or a size class.

v_call: TRBV10-3
j_call: TRBJ2-3
clone_size: -
cdr3_aa: CAISEEMDTQYF

v_call: TRBV2
j_call: TRBJ2-3
clone_size: once
cdr3_aa: CASNDGTGFLDTQYF

v_call: TRBV5-6
j_call: TRBJ2-2
clone_size: -
cdr3_aa: CASRGGPANTGELFF

v_call: TRBV7-2
j_call: TRBJ2-1
clone_size: once
cdr3_aa: CASSSGTSGGDSFF

v_call: TRBV7-9
j_call: TRBJ2-3
clone_size: -
cdr3_aa: CASSLPRTGGVTDTQYF

v_call: TRBV7-9
j_call: TRBJ1-1
clone_size: -
cdr3_aa: CASSPGDRRGEAFF

v_call: TRBV27
j_call: TRBJ2-1
clone_size: -
cdr3_aa: CASSPSGVNEQFF

v_call: TRBV7-2
j_call: TRBJ1-4
clone_size: -
cdr3_aa: CASSARWGVGEKLFF

v_call: TRBV30
j_call: TRBJ1-1
clone_size: -
cdr3_aa: CAWGTGDEAFF

v_call: TRBV29-1
j_call: TRBJ1-2
clone_size: -
cdr3_aa: CSVENKRTVINYGYTF

v_call: TRBV28
j_call: TRBJ2-2
clone_size: -
cdr3_aa: CASIKPGTGNTGELFF

v_call: TRBV9
j_call: TRBJ2-3
clone_size: -
cdr3_aa: CASSLQGAGADTQYF

v_call: TRBV5-1
j_call: TRBJ1-1
clone_size: -
cdr3_aa: CASSTKQDTEAFF

v_call: TRBV7-9
j_call: TRBJ2-1
clone_size: -
cdr3_aa: CASSPADRVLNEQFF